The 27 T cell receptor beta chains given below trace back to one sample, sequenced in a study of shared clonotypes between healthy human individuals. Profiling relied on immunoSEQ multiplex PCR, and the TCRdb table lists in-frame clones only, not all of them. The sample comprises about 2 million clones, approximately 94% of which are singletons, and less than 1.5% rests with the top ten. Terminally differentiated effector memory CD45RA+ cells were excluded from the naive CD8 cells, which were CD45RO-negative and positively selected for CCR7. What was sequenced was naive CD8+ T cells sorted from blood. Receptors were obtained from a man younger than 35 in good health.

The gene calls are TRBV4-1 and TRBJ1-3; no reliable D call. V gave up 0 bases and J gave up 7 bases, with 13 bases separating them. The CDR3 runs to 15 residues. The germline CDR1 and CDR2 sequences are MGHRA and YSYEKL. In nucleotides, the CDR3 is TGCGCCAGCAGCCAAGAGGGCCCGCCGGGGAACACCATATATTTT. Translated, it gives CASSQEGPPGNTIYF.

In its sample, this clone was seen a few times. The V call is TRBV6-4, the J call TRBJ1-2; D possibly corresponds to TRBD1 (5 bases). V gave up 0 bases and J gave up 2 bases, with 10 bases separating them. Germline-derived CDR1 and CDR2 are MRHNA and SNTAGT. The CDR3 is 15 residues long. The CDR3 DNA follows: TGTGCCAGCAGTGACTCGATACCAGGGAACTATGGCTACACCTTC. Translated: CASSDSIPGNYGYTF.

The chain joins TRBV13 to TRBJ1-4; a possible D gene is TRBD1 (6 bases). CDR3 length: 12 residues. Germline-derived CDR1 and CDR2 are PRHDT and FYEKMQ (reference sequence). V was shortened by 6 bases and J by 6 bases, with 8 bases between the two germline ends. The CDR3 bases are TGTGCCAGCAGAAGGGGGTATGAAAAACTGTTTTTT. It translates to CASRRGYEKLFF.

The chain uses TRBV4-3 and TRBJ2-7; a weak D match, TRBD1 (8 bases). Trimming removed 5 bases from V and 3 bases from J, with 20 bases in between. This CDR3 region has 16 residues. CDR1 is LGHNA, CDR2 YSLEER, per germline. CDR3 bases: TGCGCCAGCAGCACAGGGCGGACAGGGAGGGACTACGAGCAGTACTTC. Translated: CASSTGRTGRDYEQYF.

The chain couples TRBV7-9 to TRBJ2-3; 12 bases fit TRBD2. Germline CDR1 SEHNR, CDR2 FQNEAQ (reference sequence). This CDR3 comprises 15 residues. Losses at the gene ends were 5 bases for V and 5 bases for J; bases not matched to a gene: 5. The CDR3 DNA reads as TGTGCCAGCAGCCAACTAGCGGGGGGACAAGATACGCAGTATTTT. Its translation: CASSQLAGGQDTQYF.

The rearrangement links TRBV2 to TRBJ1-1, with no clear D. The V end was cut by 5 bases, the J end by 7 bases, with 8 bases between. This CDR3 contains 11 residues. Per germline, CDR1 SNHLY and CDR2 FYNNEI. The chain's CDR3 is CASSFYNEAFF. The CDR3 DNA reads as TGTGCCAGCAGTTTTTATAATGAAGCTTTCTTT.

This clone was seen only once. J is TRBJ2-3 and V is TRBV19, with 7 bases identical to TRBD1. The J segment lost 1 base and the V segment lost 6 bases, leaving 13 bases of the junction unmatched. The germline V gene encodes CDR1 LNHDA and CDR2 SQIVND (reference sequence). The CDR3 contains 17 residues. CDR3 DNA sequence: TGTGCCAGTAGCACTCCAAGAACAGGGGAACGCACAGATACGCAGTATTTT. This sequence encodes CASSTPRTGERTDTQYF.

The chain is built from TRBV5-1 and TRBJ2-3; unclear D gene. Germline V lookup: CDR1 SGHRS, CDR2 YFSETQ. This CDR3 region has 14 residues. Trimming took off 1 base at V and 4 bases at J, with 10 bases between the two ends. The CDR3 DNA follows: TGCGCCAGCAGCTTGTCTCTAGATTCAGATACGCAGTATTTT. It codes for CASSLSLDSDTQYF.

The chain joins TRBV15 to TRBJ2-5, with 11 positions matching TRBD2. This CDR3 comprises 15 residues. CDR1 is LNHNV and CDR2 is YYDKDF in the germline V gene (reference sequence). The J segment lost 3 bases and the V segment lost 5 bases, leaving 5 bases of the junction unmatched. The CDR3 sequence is CATSGYSGREETQYF. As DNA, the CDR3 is TGTGCCACCAGCGGTTATAGCGGGAGGGAAGAGACCCAGTACTTC.

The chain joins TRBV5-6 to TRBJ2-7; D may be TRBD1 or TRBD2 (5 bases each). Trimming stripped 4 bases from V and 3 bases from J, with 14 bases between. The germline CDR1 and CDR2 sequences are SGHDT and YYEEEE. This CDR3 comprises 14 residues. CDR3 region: CASSLRDGYYEQYF. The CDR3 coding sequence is TGTGCCAGCAGCCTTCGGGACGGATACTACGAGCAGTACTTC. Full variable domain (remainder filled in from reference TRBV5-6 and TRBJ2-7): DAGVTQSPTHLIKTRGQQVTLRCSPKSGHDTVSWYQQALGQGPQFIFQYYEEEERQRGNFPDRFSGHQFPNYSSELNVNALLLGDSALYLCASSLRDGYYEQYFGPGTRLTVT.

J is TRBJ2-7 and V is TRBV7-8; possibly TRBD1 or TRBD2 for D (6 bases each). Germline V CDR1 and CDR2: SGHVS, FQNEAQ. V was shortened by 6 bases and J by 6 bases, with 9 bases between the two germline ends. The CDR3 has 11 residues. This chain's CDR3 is CASRGGLEQYF. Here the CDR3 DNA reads TGTGCCAGCAGAGGGGGGCTCGAGCAGTACTTC. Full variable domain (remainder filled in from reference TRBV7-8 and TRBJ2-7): GAGVSQSPRYKVAKRGQDVALRCDPISGHVSLFWYQQALGQGPEFLTYFQNEAQLDKSGLPSDRFFAERPEGSVSTLKIQRTQQEDSAVYLCASRGGLEQYFGPGTRLTVT.

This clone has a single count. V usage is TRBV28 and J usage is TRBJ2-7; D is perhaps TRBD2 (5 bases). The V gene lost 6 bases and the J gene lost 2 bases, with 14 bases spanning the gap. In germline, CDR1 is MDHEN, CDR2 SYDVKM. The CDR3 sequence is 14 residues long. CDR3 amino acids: CASRLGSLPYEQYF. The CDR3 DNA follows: TGTGCCAGCAGGCTAGGGAGCCTTCCCTACGAGCAGTACTTC.

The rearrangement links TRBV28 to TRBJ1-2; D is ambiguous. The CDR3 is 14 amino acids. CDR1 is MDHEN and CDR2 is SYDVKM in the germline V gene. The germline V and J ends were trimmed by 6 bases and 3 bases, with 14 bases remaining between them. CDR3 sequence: CASSPFTADYGYTF. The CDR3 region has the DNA TGTGCCAGCAGCCCTTTCACAGCCGACTATGGCTACACCTTC.

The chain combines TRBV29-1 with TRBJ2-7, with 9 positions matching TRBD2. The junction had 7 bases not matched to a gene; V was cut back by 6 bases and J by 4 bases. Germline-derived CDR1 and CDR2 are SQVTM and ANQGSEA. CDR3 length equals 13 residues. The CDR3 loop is CSVRTSERYEQYF. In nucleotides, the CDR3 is TGCAGCGTGAGGACTAGCGAACGATACGAGCAGTACTTC.

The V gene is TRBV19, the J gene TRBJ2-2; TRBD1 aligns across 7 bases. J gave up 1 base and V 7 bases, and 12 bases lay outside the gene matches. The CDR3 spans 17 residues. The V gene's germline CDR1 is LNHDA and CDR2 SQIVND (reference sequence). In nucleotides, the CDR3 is TGTGCCAGTACAAAAGACAGGGAAGGTCTGAACACCGGGGAGCTGTTTTTT. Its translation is CASTKDREGLNTGELFF.

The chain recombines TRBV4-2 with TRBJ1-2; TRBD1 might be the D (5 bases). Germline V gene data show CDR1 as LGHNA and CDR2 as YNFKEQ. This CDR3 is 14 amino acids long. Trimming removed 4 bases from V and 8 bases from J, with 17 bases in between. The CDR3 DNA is TGTGCCAGCAGCCCCTTTGACTGGGGCAACGGCTACACCTTC. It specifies CASSPFDWGNGYTF.

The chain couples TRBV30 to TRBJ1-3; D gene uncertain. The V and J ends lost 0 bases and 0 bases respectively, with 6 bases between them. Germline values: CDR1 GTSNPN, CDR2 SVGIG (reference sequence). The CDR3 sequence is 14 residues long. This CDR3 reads CAWSVAYSGNTIYF. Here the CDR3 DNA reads TGTGCCTGGAGTGTTGCCTACTCTGGAAACACCATATATTTT.

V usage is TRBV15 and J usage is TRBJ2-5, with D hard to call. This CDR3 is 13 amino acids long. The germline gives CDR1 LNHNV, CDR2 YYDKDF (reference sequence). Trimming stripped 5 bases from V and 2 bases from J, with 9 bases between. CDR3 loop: CATSLFAQETQYF. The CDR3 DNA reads TGTGCCACCAGCCTATTTGCTCAAGAGACCCAGTACTTC.

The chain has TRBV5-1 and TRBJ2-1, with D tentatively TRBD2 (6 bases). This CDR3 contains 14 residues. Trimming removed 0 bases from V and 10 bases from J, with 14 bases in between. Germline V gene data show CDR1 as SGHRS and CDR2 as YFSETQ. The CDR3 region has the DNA TGCGCCAGCAGCTTGGCGGGGGACCCAAACGAGCAGTTCTTC. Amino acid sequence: CASSLAGDPNEQFF.

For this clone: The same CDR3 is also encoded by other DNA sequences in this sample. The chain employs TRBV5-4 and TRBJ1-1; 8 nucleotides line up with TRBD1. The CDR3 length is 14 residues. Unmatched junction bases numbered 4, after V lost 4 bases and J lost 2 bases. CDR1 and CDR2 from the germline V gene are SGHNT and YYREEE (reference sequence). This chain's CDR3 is CASSLDRANTEAFF. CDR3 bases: TGTGCCAGCAGCCTGGACAGGGCAAACACTGAAGCTTTCTTT.

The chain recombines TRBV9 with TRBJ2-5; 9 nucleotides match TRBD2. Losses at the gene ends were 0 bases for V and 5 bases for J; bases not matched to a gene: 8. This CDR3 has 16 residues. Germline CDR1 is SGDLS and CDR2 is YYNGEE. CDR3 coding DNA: TGTGCCAGCAGCGTAGGATCGGGACTAGCCTCGGAGACCCAGTACTTC. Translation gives CASSVGSGLASETQYF.

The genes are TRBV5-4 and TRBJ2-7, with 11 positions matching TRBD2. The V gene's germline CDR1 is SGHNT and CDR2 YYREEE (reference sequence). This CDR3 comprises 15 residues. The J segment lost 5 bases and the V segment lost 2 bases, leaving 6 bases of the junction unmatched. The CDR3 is CASSFSGGAGNEQYF. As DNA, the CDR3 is TGTGCCAGCAGCTTTAGCGGGGGGGCGGGAAACGAGCAGTACTTC.

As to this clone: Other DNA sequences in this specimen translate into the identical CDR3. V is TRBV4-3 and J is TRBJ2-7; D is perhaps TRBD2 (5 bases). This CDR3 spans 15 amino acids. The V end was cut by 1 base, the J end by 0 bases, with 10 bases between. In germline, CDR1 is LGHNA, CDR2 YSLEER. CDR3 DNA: TGCGCCAGCAGCCAAGTCGGGGATTCCTCCTACGAGCAGTACTTC. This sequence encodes CASSQVGDSSYEQYF.

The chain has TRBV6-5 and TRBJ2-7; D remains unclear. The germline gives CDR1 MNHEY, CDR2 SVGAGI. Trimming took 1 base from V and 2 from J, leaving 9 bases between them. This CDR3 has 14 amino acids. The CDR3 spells CASSYLGIAYEQYF. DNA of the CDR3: TGTGCCAGCAGTTACTTAGGGATAGCCTACGAGCAGTACTTC.

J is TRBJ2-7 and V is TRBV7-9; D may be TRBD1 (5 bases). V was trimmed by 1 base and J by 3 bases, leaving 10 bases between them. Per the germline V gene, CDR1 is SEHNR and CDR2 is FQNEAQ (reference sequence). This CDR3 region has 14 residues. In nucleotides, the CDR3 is TGTGCCAGCAGCTTAGAGGACACGGACTACGAGCAGTACTTC. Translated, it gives CASSLEDTDYEQYF.

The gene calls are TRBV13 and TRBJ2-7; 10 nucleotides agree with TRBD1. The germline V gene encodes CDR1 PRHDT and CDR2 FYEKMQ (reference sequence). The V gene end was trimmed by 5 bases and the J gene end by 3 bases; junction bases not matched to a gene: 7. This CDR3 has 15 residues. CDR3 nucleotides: TGTGCCAGCAGCGCAGCCGGGACAGGGGTCTACGAGCAGTACTTC. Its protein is CASSAAGTGVYEQYF.

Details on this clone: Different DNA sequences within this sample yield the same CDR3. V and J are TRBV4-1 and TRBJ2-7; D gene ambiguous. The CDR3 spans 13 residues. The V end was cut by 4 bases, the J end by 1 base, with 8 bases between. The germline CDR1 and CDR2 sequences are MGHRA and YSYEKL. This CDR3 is CASSPPGSYEQYF. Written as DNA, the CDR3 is TGCGCCAGCAGCCCCCCCGGTTCCTACGAGCAGTACTTC.